A selection of T cell receptor beta chains follows, all from one sample in a study of T cell responses to AZD1222 COVID-19 vaccine. Libraries were prepared by immunoSEQ multiplex PCR; TCRdb keeps only in-frame clonotypes and omits some of them. The table includes 150,000 or so clones, approximately 90% detected once. The material was peripheral blood, obtained on day 0 of AZD1222 vaccination. These receptor sequences come from an adult in good health. The CDR3 runs from the conserved cysteine through the conserved F or W. Each record gives: D gene, J gene, V gene, clone size, CDR3 DNA, CDR3 protein. A D gene is named only where the DNA matches it firmly. Size is stated for part of the rows, as once, few or many counts, or as a class when the clone is expanded.

. | TRBJ1-2 | TRBV10-3 | . | TGTGCCATCAGTGAGACAGGGCCTAACTATGGCTACACCTTC | CAISETGPNYGYTF
TRBD1 | TRBJ1-1 | TRBV7-2 | . | TGTGCCAGCAGCAGACAGGGTCTGTCGAACACTGAAGCTTTCTTT | CASSRQGLSNTEAFF
TRBD2 | TRBJ2-1 | TRBV5-4 | . | TGTGCCACCCTGACTAGCGACCTTAATGAGCAGTTCTTC | CATLTSDLNEQFF
TRBD2 | TRBJ2-5 | TRBV7-2 | . | TGTGCCAGCAGCTTAGGGACTAGCGGAGAGACCCAGTACTTC | CASSLGTSGETQYF
TRBD2 | TRBJ2-1 | TRBV28 | . | TGTGCCAGCAGTCCCCGTAATAGCGGGAGTGATGAGCAGTTCTTC | CASSPRNSGSDEQFF
TRBD1 | TRBJ2-6 | TRBV5-1 | . | TGCGCCAGCGGGCTCGGGACAGGGGGGTCCTACTCTGGGGCCAACGTCCTGACTTTC | CASGLGTGGSYSGANVLTF
TRBD1 | TRBJ1-1 | TRBV5-1 | . | TGCGCCAGCAGCTTGGTGCAGGGGGGGATCACTGAAGCTTTCTTT | CASSLVQGGITEAFF
. | TRBJ2-5 | TRBV2 | . | TGTGCCAGCAGTGGGACCCCGGGGTACCAAGAGACCCAGTACTTC | CASSGTPGYQETQYF
. | TRBJ1-1 | TRBV7-8 | . | TGTGCCAGCAGCTTAAAGGTGAACACTGAAGCTTTCTTT | CASSLKVNTEAFF
. | TRBJ1-1 | TRBV7-9 | once | TGTGCCAGCAGCTTGGGGGAAGAGGCTTTCTTT | CASSLGEEAFF
. | TRBJ1-1 | TRBV3-1/TRBV3-2 | once | TGTGCCAGCAGCCAAGGATGGGGTTCAGCCGAAGCTTTCTTT | CASSQGWGSAEAFF
. | TRBJ2-1 | TRBV14 | . | TGTGCCAGCTCTTGGGGGCGCTTCGGGCAGTTCTTC | CASSWGRFGQFF
TRBD1 | TRBJ1-6 | TRBV5-4 | . | TGTGCCAGCAGCCCGACGCCCCCGGGACAGCGTTATTCACCCCTCCACTTT | CASSPTPPGQRYSPLHF
. | TRBJ1-6 | TRBV28 | . | TGTGCCAGCAGTTTACCCAGCTATAATTCACCCCTCCACTTT | CASSLPSYNSPLHF
. | TRBJ2-5 | TRBV15 | . | TGTGCCACCAAAGAGACAGGTTTACCGACCCAGTACTTC | CATKETGLPTQYF
TRBD1 | TRBJ1-4 | TRBV5-1 | . | TGCGCCAGCAGCTTGGCCGGGACAGGGAATGAAAAACTGTTTTTT | CASSLAGTGNEKLFF
. | TRBJ2-1 | TRBV10-3 | . | TGTGCCATCAGTGAGCGGACAGGCCGGGGGGTTGGTGAGCAGTTCTTC | CAISERTGRGVGEQFF
TRBD1 | TRBJ1-5 | TRBV4-1 | . | TGCGCCAGCAGCCCAGGGGGCGGGGGCAATCAGCCCCAGCATTTT | CASSPGGGGNQPQHF
TRBD1 | TRBJ1-2 | TRBV6-4 | . | TGTGCCAGCAGTGACTCCCGACAGGGGGGTCCCTATGGCTACACCTTC | CASSDSRQGGPYGYTF
TRBD1 | TRBJ1-3 | TRBV7-9 | . | TGTGCCAGCAGCCCCTCCGGGACAGGGCACTCTGGAAACACCATATATTTT | CASSPSGTGHSGNTIYF
. | TRBJ1-1 | TRBV28 | . | TGTGCCAGCAGTTTTCCAACCGGGACGGAAGCTTTCTTT | CASSFPTGTEAFF
. | TRBJ1-2 | TRBV19 | . | TGTGCCAGTAGTATAGGACAGGCTAACTATGGCTACACCTTC | CASSIGQANYGYTF
TRBD1 | TRBJ2-7 | TRBV9 | . | TGTGCCAGCAGCGCGGACAGGGGAGGGTACGAGCAGTACTTC | CASSADRGGYEQYF
. | TRBJ1-2 | TRBV6-5 | . | TGTGCCAGCAGTTCCAAGATAGAACAAACTAACTATGGCTACACCTTC | CASSSKIEQTNYGYTF
. | TRBJ1-2 | TRBV28 | . | TGTGCCAGCAGTTTATTTTTGTACGGCTACACCTTC | CASSLFLYGYTF
. | TRBJ2-1 | TRBV12-3/TRBV12-4 | . | TGTGCCAGCAGCCCCTTGGGCCCTGAGCAGTTCTTC | CASSPLGPEQFF
. | TRBJ1-3 | TRBV30 | . | TGTGCCTGCAAGATCCGGGGGGGACCTGGAAACACCATATATTTT | CACKIRGGPGNTIYF
. | TRBJ2-4 | TRBV2 | . | TGTGCCAGCAGTGAAGCTCGGTCGACAGAGATTCAGTACTTC | CASSEARSTEIQYF